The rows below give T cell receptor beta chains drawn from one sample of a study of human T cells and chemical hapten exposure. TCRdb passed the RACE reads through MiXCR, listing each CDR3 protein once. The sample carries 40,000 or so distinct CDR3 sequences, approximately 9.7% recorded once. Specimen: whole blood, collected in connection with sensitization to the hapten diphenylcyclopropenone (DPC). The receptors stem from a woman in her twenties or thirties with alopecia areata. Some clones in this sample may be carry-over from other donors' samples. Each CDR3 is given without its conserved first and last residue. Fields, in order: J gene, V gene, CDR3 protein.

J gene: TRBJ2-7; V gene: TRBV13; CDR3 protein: ASSPDQRASSYEQY
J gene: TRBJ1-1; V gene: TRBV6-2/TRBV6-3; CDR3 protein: ASSRPVGRGNTEAF
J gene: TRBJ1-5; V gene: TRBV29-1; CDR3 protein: SVGPGGNQPQH
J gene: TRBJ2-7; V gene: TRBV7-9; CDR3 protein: ASSLAGIEQY
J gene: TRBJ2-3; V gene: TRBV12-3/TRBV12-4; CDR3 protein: ASSLGRTTTDTQY
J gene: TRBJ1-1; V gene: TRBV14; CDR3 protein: ASSRQGYTEAF
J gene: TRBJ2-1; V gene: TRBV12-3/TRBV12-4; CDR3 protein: ASNPSRSSYNEQF
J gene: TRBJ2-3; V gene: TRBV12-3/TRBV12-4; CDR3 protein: ASRLTGRVSGASQY
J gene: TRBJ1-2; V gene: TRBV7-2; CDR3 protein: ASSPALGYT
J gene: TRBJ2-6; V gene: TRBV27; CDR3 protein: ASSDSAGFFSGANVLT
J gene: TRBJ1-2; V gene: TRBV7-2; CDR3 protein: ASSRGQPYGYT
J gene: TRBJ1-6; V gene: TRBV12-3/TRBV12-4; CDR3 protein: ASSFEMGFSPLH
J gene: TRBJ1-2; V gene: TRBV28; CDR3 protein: ASKKPVGRWNGYT
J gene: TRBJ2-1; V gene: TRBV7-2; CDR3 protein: ASSLTGGGFGNEQF
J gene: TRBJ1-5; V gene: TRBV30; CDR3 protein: AWSEEGQPQH
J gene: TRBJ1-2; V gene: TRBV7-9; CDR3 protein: ASSPLAGQGAGYT
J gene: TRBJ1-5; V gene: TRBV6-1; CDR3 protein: ASSSVQGSRPQH
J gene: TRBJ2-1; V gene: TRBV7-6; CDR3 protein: ASSSNRDTEQF
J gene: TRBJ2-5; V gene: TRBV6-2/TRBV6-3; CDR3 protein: ASSYRGTGQQETQY
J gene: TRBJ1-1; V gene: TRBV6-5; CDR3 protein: ASSSITPLAGGRTEAF
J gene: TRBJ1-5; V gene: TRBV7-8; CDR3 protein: ASSLEGTGMGQPQH
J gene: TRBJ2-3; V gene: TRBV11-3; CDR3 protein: ASSLGGINTDTQY
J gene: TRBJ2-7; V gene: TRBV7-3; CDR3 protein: ASSLRGASYEQY
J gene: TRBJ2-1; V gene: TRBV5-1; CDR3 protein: ASSLWQGNEQF
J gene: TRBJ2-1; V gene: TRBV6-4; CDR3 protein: ATLRGPWNEQF
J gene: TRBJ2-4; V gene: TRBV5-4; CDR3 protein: ASSLGDNIQY
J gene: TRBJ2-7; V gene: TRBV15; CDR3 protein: ATSVDRVGHEQY
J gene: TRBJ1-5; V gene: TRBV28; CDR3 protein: ASMTLPGQPQH
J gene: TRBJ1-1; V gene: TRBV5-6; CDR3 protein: ASSFTPRGFRTEAF
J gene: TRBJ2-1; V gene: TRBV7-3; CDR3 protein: ASSFTGNEQF
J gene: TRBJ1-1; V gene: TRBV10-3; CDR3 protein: AISEQSNTEAF
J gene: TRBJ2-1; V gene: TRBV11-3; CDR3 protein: ASSLGTTARNEQF
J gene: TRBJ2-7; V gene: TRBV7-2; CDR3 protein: ASSSPGGPYEQY
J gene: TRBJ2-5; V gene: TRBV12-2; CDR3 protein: ASRLGIAGGRETQY
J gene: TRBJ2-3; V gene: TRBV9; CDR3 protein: ASSVVVATDTQY
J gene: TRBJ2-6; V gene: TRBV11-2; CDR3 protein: ASSSISLT
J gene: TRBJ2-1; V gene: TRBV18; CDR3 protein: ASSPQRGYNEQF
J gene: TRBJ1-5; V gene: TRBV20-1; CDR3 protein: SAISVTENSNQPQH
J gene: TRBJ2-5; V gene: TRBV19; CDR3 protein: ASSMGSNAETQY
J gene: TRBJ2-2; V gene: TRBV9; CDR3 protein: ASSRTRARTGELF
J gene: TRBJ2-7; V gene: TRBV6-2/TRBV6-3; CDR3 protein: ASSAPHRRQYYEQY
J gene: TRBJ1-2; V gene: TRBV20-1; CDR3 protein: SARDRYKGPVDYGYT
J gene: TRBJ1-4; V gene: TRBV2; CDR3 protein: ASSSWAGTNEKLF